One sample yielded the 18 T cell receptor beta chains listed below, sequenced in a study of response to subunit inactivated influenza vaccine. Via MiXCR, TCRdb re-called the RT-PCR reads, giving one row per CDR3 protein. This table holds under 750,000 distinct CDR3 sequences, approximately 10% found once. The input for sequencing was PBMCs from blood, taken on the day of vaccination. The receptors were sampled from a man aged 45-60 years who received an inactivated influenza vaccine.

There are a few counts of this clonotype. The J gene is TRBJ2-7, the V gene TRBV7-2, with D maybe TRBD2 (6 bases). V lost 7 bases and J lost 0, with 16 bases in between. CDR1 and CDR2 from the germline V gene are SGHTA and FQGNSA. This CDR3 comprises 15 residues. The CDR3 reads CASTLIGGPSYEQYF. CDR3 bases: TGTGCCAGCACATTAATCGGGGGACCCTCCTACGAGCAGTACTTC.

This clonotype turned up a few times. The chain couples TRBV5-6 to TRBJ2-1; 7 nucleotides line up with TRBD1. CDR3 length: 12 amino acids. The V gene's germline CDR1 is SGHDT and CDR2 YYEEEE. With V trimmed by 4 bases and J by 15 bases, 10 bases remained unmatched. CDR3 coding DNA: TGTGCCAGCAGCCGGGCGAGGGGGCCGCCGTTCTTC. It translates to CASSRARGPPFF.

This clonotype has only a few counts. CDR3 sequence reads: CASSTRDAQDTDTQYF. The CDR3 DNA follows: TGTGCCAGCAGCACCCGGGACGCCCAGGACACAGATACGCAGTATTTT. The rearrangement uses TRBV4-2 and TRBJ2-3, with D perhaps assigned TRBD1 or TRBD2 (5 bases each). The CDR3 is 16 residues long. Germline CDR1 is LGHNA and CDR2 is YNFKEQ. Trimming took 5 bases from V and 2 from J, leaving 17 bases between them.

This chain joins TRBV5-4 and TRBJ2-7; weak D call: TRBD1 (6 bases). In germline, CDR1 is SGHNT, CDR2 YYREEE (reference sequence). Trimming removed 4 bases at V and 3 bases at J, with 20 bases between. The CDR3 has 16 residues. CDR3 in amino acids: CASSRQDRPTLYEQYF. In DNA, the CDR3 is TGTGCCAGCAGCCGCCAGGACAGACCGACCCTCTACGAGCAGTACTTC.

This sequence joins TRBV3-1 and TRBJ1-6; perhaps TRBD1 as D (5 bases). This CDR3 has 16 residues. Germline-derived CDR1 and CDR2 are LGHDT and YNNKEL (reference sequence). Trimming removed 4 bases from V and 6 bases from J, with 16 bases in between. In DNA, the CDR3 is TGTGCCAGCAGCCCATCCCCGGGACGGGTTAATTCACCCCTCCACTTT. Translating gives CASSPSPGRVNSPLHF.

This rearrangement joins TRBV29-1 to TRBJ2-3; 14 nucleotides agree with TRBD2. Germline loops: CDR1 SQVTM, CDR2 ANQGSEA. V was pared by 6 bases and J by 1 base, with 6 bases of the junction left unmatched. The CDR3 sequence is 16 residues long. The DNA for the CDR3 is TGCAGCGTGTTAGGGACTAGCGGGGGCCGCACAGATACGCAGTATTTT. Its protein product is CSVLGTSGGRTDTQYF.

This clonotype came up a few times. The chain has TRBV7-8 and TRBJ2-2; no definite D call. The CDR3 is 17 amino acids. Germline values: CDR1 SGHVS, CDR2 FQNEAQ. Trimming pared 3 bases from V and 0 bases from J, leaving 14 bases between. CDR3 protein: CASSLDGVNANTGELFF. The CDR3 region has the DNA TGTGCCAGCAGCTTGGACGGAGTGAACGCGAACACCGGGGAGCTGTTTTTT.

The DNA for the CDR3 is TGCGCCAGCAGCTTGGGGGCAGCGGTCCAAGAGACCCAGTACTTC. Translation: CASSLGAAVQETQYF. This chain connects TRBV5-1 to TRBJ2-5; TRBD2 is a possible D gene (5 bases). This CDR3 is built from 15 residues. V gave up 0 bases and J gave up 1 base, with 10 bases separating them. Per the germline V gene, CDR1 is SGHRS and CDR2 is YFSETQ.

The sample holds a few counts of this clonotype. The chain has TRBV10-3 and TRBJ2-2, with D uncertain. CDR3 length: 14 residues. From germline, CDR1 is ENHRY and CDR2 SYGVKD. Trimming took 7 bases from V and 1 from J, leaving 10 bases between them. The CDR3 nucleotides read TGTGCCATCAACCGCCAACAGAACACCGGGGAGCTGTTTTTT. Its translation: CAINRQQNTGELFF.

This clonotype was seen many times. This CDR3 reads CSVETTGIYTEAFF. The CDR3 coding sequence is TGCAGCGTTGAGACGACAGGGATTTACACTGAAGCTTTCTTT. V gene TRBV29-1 combines with J gene TRBJ1-1, with 7 bases identical to TRBD1. The CDR3 is 14 amino acids. Germline values: CDR1 SQVTM, CDR2 ANQGSEA. The junction had 7 bases not matched to a gene; V was cut back by 3 bases and J by 3 bases.

The V and J genes are TRBV29-1 and TRBJ2-7; TRBD1 matches at 10 bases. V shed 1 base, J shed 0 bases, and the junction held 0 bases outside the gene matches. Germline V lookup: CDR1 SQVTM, CDR2 ANQGSEA. CDR3 length: 14 amino acids. The CDR3 region has the DNA TGCAGCGTTGAAGGGACAGGGGGCTCCTACGAGCAGTACTTC. It codes for CSVEGTGGSYEQYF.

This clonotype was counted between two and nine times. The chain couples TRBV7-2 to TRBJ2-2; no definite D call. The CDR3 runs 16 residues. V lost 1 base to trimming and J lost 5 bases, with 14 bases between them. Germline-derived CDR1 and CDR2 are SGHTA and FQGNSA. The CDR3 loop reads CASSLGSRRLTGELFF. CDR3 bases: TGTGCCAGCAGCTTAGGGTCCAGGAGACTGACCGGGGAGCTGTTTTTT. Based on the CDR3 plus reference TRBV7-2 and TRBJ2-2, the full variable domain is GAGVSQSPSNKVTEKGKDVELRCDPISGHTALYWYRQSLGQGLEFLIYFQGNSAPDKSGLPSDRFSAERTGGSVSTLTIQRTQQEDSAVYLCASSLGSRRLTGELFFGEGSRLTVL.

In this sample, this clonotype turned up many times. The chain employs TRBV12-3 or TRBV12-4 and TRBJ1-6, with a possible D match to TRBD1 (6 bases). This CDR3 contains 14 residues. With 5 bases removed from V and 8 bases from J, the gap between germline ends came to 13 bases. CDR3 bases: TGTGCCAGCAGTCCAACAGGGATTTATTCACCCCTCCACTTT. It specifies CASSPTGIYSPLHF.

This clonotype has a count of ten or more. The rearrangement uses TRBV20-1 and TRBJ2-2, with 11 bases fitting TRBD2. Per germline, CDR1 DFQATT and CDR2 SNEGSKA (reference sequence). The CDR3 is 14 residues long. V shed 7 bases, J shed 7 bases, and the junction held 8 bases outside the gene matches. The CDR3 loop is CSVSSGRLGGELFF. The DNA of the CDR3 is TGCAGTGTATCTAGCGGGAGGTTGGGCGGGGAGCTGTTTTTT.

A few counts support this clonotype. The chain recombines TRBV5-4 with TRBJ2-1; D uncertain. Trimming cost V 4 bases and J 6 bases, with 14 bases left between them. The germline V gene encodes CDR1 SGHNT and CDR2 YYREEE (reference sequence). The CDR3 totals 14 residues. CDR3 amino acids: CASSLPLRANEQFF. The DNA for the CDR3 is TGTGCCAGCAGCCTCCCCCTAAGGGCCAATGAGCAGTTCTTC.

The chain joins TRBV5-1 to TRBJ1-1; no definite D call. There are 15 residues in the CDR3. The germline CDR1 and CDR2 sequences are SGHRS and YFSETQ. With 0 bases removed from V and 3 bases from J, the gap between germline ends came to 12 bases. CDR3: CASSLAGLSDTEAFF. CDR3 DNA sequence: TGCGCCAGCAGCTTGGCGGGTCTCTCGGACACTGAAGCTTTCTTT.

The rearrangement uses TRBV7-7 and TRBJ2-1, with D tentatively TRBD2 (5 bases). CDR1 and CDR2 from the germline V gene are SSHAT and FNYEAQ (reference sequence). The V end was cut by 5 bases, the J end by 0 bases, with 14 bases between. CDR3 length: 16 residues. CDR3: CASSPRTGSSYNEQFF. The CDR3 nucleotides read TGTGCCAGCAGCCCCCGGACGGGGAGCTCCTACAATGAGCAGTTCTTC.

Only a few counts were recorded for this clonotype. The genes are TRBV7-9 and TRBJ1-1; TRBD1 might be the D (6 bases). The V gene lost 5 bases and the J gene lost 4 bases, with 20 bases spanning the gap. This CDR3 comprises 16 residues. Germline CDR1 reads SEHNR; CDR2 reads FQNEAQ (reference sequence). In nucleotides, the CDR3 is TGTGCCAGCAGCAATGTACAGGGTCTGAGAACCACTGAAGCTTTCTTT. Translation gives CASSNVQGLRTTEAFF.